This entry lists 3 T cell receptor beta chains sequenced from one sample in a study of blood T cells in healthy people across ages. Next came a second PCR, run for about 7 to 12 cycles, which used a sample-barcoded 5' primer along with a J-beta primer mix. TCRdb independently ran MiXCR on the 5' RACE reads; one entry per CDR3 protein. The sample has some 640,000 distinct CDR3 sequences, 49% seen once; the top ten hold 30% to 35%. Input material: blood. These TCRs come from a woman aged 55-69 years in good health.

This chain uses TRBV7-2 with TRBJ1-2; D might be TRBD1 (5 bases). This CDR3 region has 15 residues. Germline V CDR1 and CDR2: SGHTA, FQGNSA. V dropped 5 bases and J dropped 4 bases, with 17 bases sitting between them. CDR3 residues: CASSRSRTGGYGYTF. CDR3 coding DNA: TGTGCCAGCAGCCGAAGTAGAACAGGCGGCTATGGCTACACCTTC.

This sequence joins TRBV5-1 and TRBJ1-6; 7 nucleotides agree with TRBD1. CDR1 and CDR2 (germline): SGHRS, YFSETQ. The V gene end was trimmed by 3 bases and the J gene end by 5 bases; junction bases not matched to a gene: 5. CDR3 length: 15 amino acids. The CDR3 DNA sequence: TGCGCCAGCAGCTGGGACAGTCTAAATAATTCACCCCTCCACTTT. As protein: CASSWDSLNNSPLHF.

Only a few counts were recorded for this clonotype. The CDR3, as DNA: TGTGCCAGCAGTGACGGAAGCTCCTATAATTCACCCCTCCACTTT. This translates into CASSDGSSYNSPLHF. The chain uses TRBV2 and TRBJ1-6; D gene ambiguous. The V end was cut by 3 bases, the J end by 0 bases, with 6 bases between. The CDR3 covers 15 residues. Germline V gene data show CDR1 as SNHLY and CDR2 as FYNNEI.